These 9 T cell receptor beta chains were all obtained from the same sample, sequenced in a study of shared clonotypes between healthy human individuals. Libraries were prepared by immunoSEQ multiplex PCR; TCRdb keeps only in-frame clonotypes and omits some of them. The sample records some 2 million clones, 85% to 95% being singletons. The specimen was naive CD4+ T cells sorted from blood. Subset indicated: CD45RA+ positively selected. Receptor source: a man between 18 and 29 years old in good health.

The V and J genes are TRBV7-8 and TRBJ2-7, with TRBD2 matching over 13 bases. Germline assignment: CDR1 SGHVS and CDR2 FQNEAQ. V shed 1 base and J 8 bases; nucleotides not matched to a gene: 14. The CDR3 runs 18 residues. The CDR3 loop is CASSLGAGLAGPLRQQYF. The CDR3 nucleotides read TGTGCCAGCAGCTTAGGGGCGGGACTAGCGGGACCCCTACGCCAGCAGTACTTC.

As regards this clone: This specimen includes other DNA sequences encoding the same CDR3. The chain recombines TRBV5-1 with TRBJ1-5; the match to TRBD1 covers 7 bases. Per germline, CDR1 SGHRS and CDR2 YFSETQ. With V trimmed by 2 bases and J by 0 bases, 2 bases remained unmatched. This CDR3 has 15 residues. As DNA, the CDR3 is TGCGCCAGCAGCTTACAGGGGTATAGCAATCAGCCCCAGCATTTT. Encoded protein: CASSLQGYSNQPQHF.

This clone was observed a single time. The V gene is TRBV19, the J gene TRBJ1-2; D gene uncertain. The CDR3 extends over 15 amino acids. Trimming removed 3 bases at V and 5 bases at J, with 16 bases between. CDR1 is LNHDA and CDR2 is SQIVND in the germline V gene (reference sequence). The CDR3 DNA is TGTGCCAGTAGTATCTTGGCGGCCCGAAATTATGGCTACACCTTC. It codes for CASSILAARNYGYTF.

Only one count was recorded for this clone. Other DNA sequences of this sample code for an identical CDR3. The chain has TRBV7-2 and TRBJ2-7, with D maybe TRBD2 (5 bases). Trimming stripped 4 bases from V and 3 bases from J, with 10 bases between. The CDR3 runs 13 residues. In germline, CDR1 is SGHTA, CDR2 FQGNSA. The CDR3 DNA follows: TGTGCCAGCAGCTCCCGGACTGACTACGAGCAGTACTTC. Translated: CASSSRTDYEQYF.

The J gene is TRBJ1-3, the V gene TRBV28; D might be TRBD1 (5 bases). This CDR3 contains 15 residues. The germline V gene has CDR1 MDHEN and CDR2 SYDVKM. The V gene lost 2 bases and the J gene lost 4 bases, with 12 bases spanning the gap. CDR3: CASSLQGAPGNTIYF. CDR3 nucleotides: TGTGCCAGCAGTTTACAAGGGGCGCCGGGAAACACCATATATTTT.

This clone was seen once. The V gene is TRBV30, the J gene TRBJ2-3; D is undetermined. Germline values: CDR1 GTSNPN, CDR2 SVGIG (reference sequence). There are 15 residues in the CDR3. V was shortened by 0 bases and J by 0 bases, with 10 bases between the two germline ends. This CDR3 is CAWSVNTRSTDTQYF. The CDR3 DNA reads as TGTGCCTGGAGTGTTAACACCCGAAGCACAGATACGCAGTATTTT.

The chain has TRBV6-1 and TRBJ1-1, with D possibly being TRBD1 (5 bases). V lost 2 bases and J 11 bases, leaving 12 bases between the germline ends. The CDR3 runs to 12 residues. CDR1 is MNHNS, CDR2 SASEGT, per germline. The CDR3 loop is CASSEQGGKAFF. The CDR3 DNA reads TGTGCCAGCAGTGAACAGGGTGGTAAGGCTTTCTTT.

Here the CDR3 reads CASSRSGVETQYF. CDR3 nucleotides: TGTGCCAGCAGCAGAAGCGGGGTTGAGACCCAGTACTTC. The rearrangement joins TRBV7-6 to TRBJ2-5; 7 bases fit TRBD2. CDR3 size: 13 residues. Per germline, CDR1 SGHVS and CDR2 FNYEAQ. The trim removed 5 bases at V and 5 bases at J, leaving 5 bases unmatched.

This chain connects TRBV19 to TRBJ2-2, with D unclear. The CDR3 has 15 residues. Germline V gene lookup returns CDR1 LNHDA and CDR2 SQIVND (reference sequence). Between the trimmed V and J ends, which lost 3 bases and 1 base, there was a span of 9 bases. The CDR3 region is CASSMARMNTGELFF. In DNA, the CDR3 is TGTGCCAGTAGTATGGCAAGGATGAACACCGGGGAGCTGTTTTTT.